This T cell receptor beta chain was captured by sequencing in a study of molecular identifiers for immune sequencing clone quantification. Previously published methods and listed TCR primers were used for the bulk TCR libraries. TCRdb reanalysed the PCR reads using MiXCR and keeps one entry per CDR3 protein. The sample has 100,000 or so distinct CDR3 sequences; under 40% are singletons. Study outcomes and limitations: Shared barcodes on identical TCR molecules could underestimate the sizes of highly expanded clones. Spiked Jurkat TCR RNA equivalent to one cell was reportedly detectable in approximately 1 million naive cells. In naive cells, under 1% of molecules belonged to clones above 20 RNA copies, against over 98% in effector cells.

The CDR3 is 12 amino acids. Germline V CDR1 and CDR2: DFQATT, SNEGSKA (reference sequence). V was pared by 5 bases and J by 1 base, with 9 bases between. Only a few counts were recorded for this clonotype. The antigen remains unidentified. Sample: naive CD8+ T cells from blood, with Jurkat cell RNA spiked in. Subset noted: FACS-sorted CD8+CD4-CCR7+CD45RA+ naive T cells. This sequence joins TRBV20-1 and TRBJ2-7; no definite D call. The source is a human donor in good health. Some libraries in this study had Jurkat cell RNA spiked in. CDR3 bases: TGCAGTGCTCTAGACTCATCCTACGAGCAGTACTTC. Translation gives CSALDSSYEQYF.